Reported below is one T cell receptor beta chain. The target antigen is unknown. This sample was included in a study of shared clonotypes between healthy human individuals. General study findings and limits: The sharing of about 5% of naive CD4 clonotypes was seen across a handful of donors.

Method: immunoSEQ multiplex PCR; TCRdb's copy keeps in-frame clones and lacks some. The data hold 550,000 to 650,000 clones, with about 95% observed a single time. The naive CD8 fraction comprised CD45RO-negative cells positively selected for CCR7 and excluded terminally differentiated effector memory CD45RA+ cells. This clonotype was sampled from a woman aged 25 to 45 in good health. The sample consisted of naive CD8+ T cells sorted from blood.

Here the CDR3 DNA reads TGTGCCACCAGCAGGACTGGGACAGGCCGTGAAGCTTTCTTT. Amino acid sequence: CATSRTGTGREAFF. The chain carries TRBV15 and TRBJ1-1; TRBD1 aligns across 8 bases. This CDR3 has 14 residues. The germline gives CDR1 LNHNV, CDR2 YYDKDF (reference sequence). V gave up 3 bases and J gave up 7 bases; unmatched junction bases: 7.